This TCR beta chain originates from a study of human T cells and chemical hapten exposure. The wider study: Across samples, TCR yields varied, mostly owing to small differences in pooled library volumes. Study-wide findings and caveats: TCRs at high frequency, those above 1 in 1000, did not change with DPC sensitization.

Time point reported: patch test 1, 2 weeks after DPC sensitization. Treatment indicated: therapeutic diphenylcyclopropenone sensitization with weekly scalp DPC. Patients had alopecia, were aged 18 to 70, and were not pregnant. There are many counts of this clonotype. The target antigen is unknown. TCRdb recomputed calls from the RACE reads with MiXCR, one row per CDR3 protein. The sample records about 360,000 distinct CDR3 sequences, around 4.8% being singletons. This specimen consisted of whole blood, obtained in connection with sensitization to the hapten diphenylcyclopropenone (DPC). This TCR derives from a woman aged 45-60 years with alopecia areata. Some clones in this sample may be carry-over from other donors' samples.

In DNA form, the CDR3 reads TGTGCCAGCAGCGACCGGGACAGCTCCTACGAGCAGTACTTC. Translating gives CASSDRDSSYEQYF. The chain uses TRBV7-9 and TRBJ2-7; TRBD1 agrees at 7 bases. Germline V gene data show CDR1 as SEHNR and CDR2 as FQNEAQ (reference sequence). V lost 5 bases to trimming and J lost 0 bases; unmatched junction nucleotides: 4. This CDR3 spans 14 amino acids.